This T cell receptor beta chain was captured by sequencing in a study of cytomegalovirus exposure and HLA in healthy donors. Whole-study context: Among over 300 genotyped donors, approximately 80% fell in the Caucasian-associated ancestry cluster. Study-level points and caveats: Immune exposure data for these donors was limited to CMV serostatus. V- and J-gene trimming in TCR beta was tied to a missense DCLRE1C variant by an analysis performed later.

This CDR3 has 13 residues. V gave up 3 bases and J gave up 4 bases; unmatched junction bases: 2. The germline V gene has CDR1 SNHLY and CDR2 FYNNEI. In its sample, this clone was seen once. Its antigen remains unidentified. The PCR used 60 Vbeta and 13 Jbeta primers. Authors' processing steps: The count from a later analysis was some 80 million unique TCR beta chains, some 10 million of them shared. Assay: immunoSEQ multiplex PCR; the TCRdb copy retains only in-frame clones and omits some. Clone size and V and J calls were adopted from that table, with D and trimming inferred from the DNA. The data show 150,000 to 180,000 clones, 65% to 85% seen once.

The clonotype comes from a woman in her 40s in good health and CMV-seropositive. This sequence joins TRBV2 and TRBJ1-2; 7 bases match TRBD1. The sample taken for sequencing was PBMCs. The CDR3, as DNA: TGTGCCAGCAGTGACAGGGGGGCCTATGGCTACACCTTC. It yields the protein CASSDRGAYGYTF.